The entry that follows covers one T cell receptor beta chain sequence. Enrollment of patients from Seattle took place during active infection, with longitudinal follow-up. Germline CDR1 and CDR2: LNHNV and YYDKDF (reference sequence). The CDR3 runs 15 residues. Losses at the gene ends were 5 bases for V and 5 bases for J; bases not matched to a gene: 8. These data belong to a study of blood T cell repertoires in COVID-19. Study as a whole: Researchers got acute and convalescent COVID-19 samples from the United States, Italy and Spain. Sample material is recorded as cDNA or gDNA derived from T cells, B-cell-depleted T cells, or PBMCs.

Study processing details: It was from reference gene primer amplification that nucleated cell counts were estimated. The protocol was immunoSEQ multiplex PCR, while the TCRdb copy is restricted to in-frame clones and leaves out a portion. V and J calls plus clone size are reproduced from that table; the DNA served to infer D and trimming. The sample holds 210,000 or so clones, less than 85% seen once. The sequence was collected from a woman of 80 years or more with COVID-19, enrolled during active disease. Sequencing used peripheral blood. The genes are TRBV15 and TRBJ2-2, with 7 bases that match TRBD1. CDR3 sequence: CATSANLQGTGELFF. The DNA for the CDR3 is TGTGCCACCAGCGCAAACCTACAGGGGACCGGGGAGCTGTTTTTT.